Listed here are 11 T cell receptor beta chains from one sample, sequenced in a study of PD-L1 blockade in urothelial cancer. Time point defined: peripheral blood 6 weeks after treatment start. Produced via immunoSEQ multiplex PCR; TCRdb's table is partial and in-frame only. The sample holds around 80,000 clones, more than 85% seen once. This specimen consisted of PBMCs, obtained around atezolizumab (anti-PD-L1) treatment. The source of these receptors is a woman aged 80 or older with urothelial cancer.

The rearrangement joins TRBV4-1 to TRBJ2-2; D not resolved. This CDR3 is built from 17 residues. The germline V gene has CDR1 MGHRA and CDR2 YSYEKL. V was shortened by 4 bases and J by 4 bases, with 19 bases between the two germline ends. CDR3 loop: CASSRDRLGPGTGELFF. The CDR3 DNA follows: TGCGCCAGCAGCCGAGACCGATTAGGTCCGGGCACCGGGGAGCTGTTTTTT.

The chain couples TRBV6-6 to TRBJ2-7; 8 bases agree with TRBD1. The junction had 4 bases not matched to a gene; V was cut back by 4 bases and J by 2 bases. Germline values: CDR1 MNHNY, CDR2 SVGAGI (reference sequence). The CDR3 sequence is 14 residues long. The CDR3 is CASSSPQGAYEQYF. The CDR3 region has the DNA TGTGCCAGCAGTTCCCCACAGGGGGCCTACGAGCAGTACTTC.

This chain uses TRBV5-1 with TRBJ2-7; TRBD1 agrees at 8 bases. Germline trimming cut 3 bases from V and 4 bases from J; bases unmatched to any gene: 15. The CDR3 length is 17 residues. CDR1 SGHRS and CDR2 YFSETQ come from the germline V gene. CDR3 in DNA: TGCGCCAGCAGCTCGCCTTACAGGACAGGGATTGCGTACGAGCAGTACTTC. This translates into CASSSPYRTGIAYEQYF.

This clone was seen a few times. The chain carries TRBV5-1 and TRBJ2-5, with 7 bases that match TRBD1. Germline-derived CDR1 and CDR2 are SGHRS and YFSETQ. The CDR3 is 15 residues long. The V and J ends lost 4 bases and 3 bases, in that order; junction bases with no gene match: 9. This CDR3 reads CASSPRGQVKETQYF. In DNA, the CDR3 is TGCGCCAGCAGCCCAAGAGGACAGGTCAAAGAGACCCAGTACTTC.

The J gene is TRBJ2-6, the V gene TRBV15; D uncertain. The CDR3 extends over 15 amino acids. V lost 1 base and J 5 bases, leaving 9 bases between the germline ends. Germline values: CDR1 LNHNV, CDR2 YYDKDF (reference sequence). In DNA, the CDR3 is TGTGCCACCAGCAGAGTCCAGAGGAGGGCCAACGTCCTGACTTTC. Amino acids: CATSRVQRRANVLTF.

The rearrangement uses TRBV19 and TRBJ2-5, with D possibly being TRBD2 (6 bases). Trimming cost V 5 bases and J 2 bases, with 21 bases left between them. Germline values: CDR1 LNHDA, CDR2 SQIVND (reference sequence). The CDR3 consists of 17 residues. The chain's CDR3 is CASSDSGGLAFQETQYF. In DNA, the CDR3 is TGTGCCAGTAGTGATTCCGGTGGGCTAGCGTTTCAAGAGACCCAGTACTTC.

The chain uses TRBV5-1 and TRBJ1-4, with 7 bases fitting TRBD1. J was trimmed by 11 bases and V by 0 bases; bases with no gene match: 10. From germline, CDR1 is SGHRS and CDR2 YFSETQ. CDR3 length: 15 residues. CDR3 in DNA: TGCGCCAGCAGCTTGGCTTCCGACAGGGCGGATAAACTGTTTTTT. Translation: CASSLASDRADKLFF.

V usage is TRBV28 and J usage is TRBJ1-4; TRBD1 matches 7 bases. The germline V gene has CDR1 MDHEN and CDR2 SYDVKM. The CDR3 is 15 amino acids. Trimming removed 8 bases from V and 12 bases from J; junction bases left unmatched: 18. CDR3 region: CASGNTGQAFRELFF. CDR3 DNA: TGTGCCAGCGGGAACACCGGACAGGCCTTCAGGGAACTGTTTTTT.

This chain uses TRBV13 with TRBJ2-2; 7 nucleotides match TRBD1. J gave up 0 bases and V 6 bases, and 10 bases lay outside the gene matches. The CDR3 runs 17 residues. Germline lookup yields CDR1 PRHDT and CDR2 FYEKMQ (reference sequence). CDR3 in DNA: TGTGCCAGCAGAAATTACAGGGGCCCGACGAACACCGGGGAGCTGTTTTTT. It specifies CASRNYRGPTNTGELFF.

V usage is TRBV6-5 and J usage is TRBJ1-5, with TRBD1 as a possible D gene (6 bases). V was pared by 0 bases and J by 7 bases, with 13 bases between. CDR3 length: 15 amino acids. From germline, CDR1 is MNHEY and CDR2 SVGAGI. CDR3 sequence reads: CASSYSGTSRQPQHF. CDR3 DNA sequence: TGTGCCAGCAGTTACTCAGGGACATCGAGGCAGCCCCAGCATTTT.

This sequence joins TRBV5-1 and TRBJ2-1, with 14 bases fitting TRBD2. The CDR3 has 19 amino acids. V trimming: 4 bases; J trimming: 3 bases; junction bases outside the gene matches: 12. Germline V gene sequence: CDR1 SGHRS, CDR2 YFSETQ. In nucleotides, the CDR3 is TGCGCCAGCAGCACAACTGCCGGGACTAGCGGGGGCAACTACAATGAGCAGTTCTTC. Translated, it gives CASSTTAGTSGGNYNEQFF.